This T cell receptor beta chain was recovered during a study of human T cells and chemical hapten exposure. Study as a whole: Patch tests of 0.01% DPC on the upper back were read at 6 days. Recorded diagnoses among the mostly female patients were alopecia areata, totalis or universalis. Study-level results: Significantly more large CDR3 similarity clusters were formed by expanded TCRs than by controls.

Many counts were recorded for this clonotype. The antigen is not known. From the RACE reads, TCRdb called clonotypes with MiXCR, one entry per CDR3 protein. This table holds 350,000 to 450,000 distinct CDR3 sequences, 5.1% found once. This sample's time point: pre-sensitization, week 0. Specified treatment: therapeutic diphenylcyclopropenone sensitization with weekly scalp DPC. Someone pulled total RNA out of unfractionated whole blood. The source of this sequence is a woman between 45 and 60 years old with alopecia areata. Some clones in this sample may be carry-over from other donors' samples. This specimen was whole blood, taken in connection with sensitization to the hapten diphenylcyclopropenone (DPC).

The CDR3 reads CATSDSRTSSNEQFF. The CDR3 coding sequence is TGTGCCACCAGTGATTCTCGGACTAGCTCCAATGAGCAGTTCTTC. This chain uses TRBV24-1 with TRBJ2-1; TRBD2 aligns across 8 bases. V lost 2 bases and J lost 6; bases outside the gene matches: 5. Per germline, CDR1 KGHDR and CDR2 SFDVKD. The CDR3 sequence is 15 residues long.